This is a list of T cell receptor beta chains from one sample in a study of Graves' ophthalmopathy and Graves' hyperthyroidism. In TCRdb, the multiplex PCR reads were re-called with MiXCR into one record per CDR3 protein. The sample contains around 1,000,000 distinct CDR3 sequences, about two fifths of which appear only once. The sequencing sample was made of peripheral blood or thyroid tissue (not recorded which). These receptors originate from an adult man with Graves' hyperthyroidism. The CDR3 runs from the conserved cysteine through the conserved F or W. The D gene is left open where the match is weak. Only part of the rows carry a size: once, few, many, or a class if the clone is expanded.

v_call: TRBV7-2; d_call: .; clone_size: .; j_call: TRBJ1-1; cdr3_length: 13; cdr3_aa: CASSRAGQGGAFF; cdr3_nt: TGTGCCAGCAGCCGGGCAGGCCAAGGAGGGGCTTTCTTT
v_call: TRBV25-1; d_call: .; clone_size: .; j_call: TRBJ1-5; cdr3_length: 12; cdr3_aa: CATSGGEQPQHF; cdr3_nt: TGTGCCACTTCGGGGGGGGAACAGCCCCAGCATTTT
v_call: TRBV20-1; d_call: TRBD2; clone_size: .; j_call: TRBJ2-2; cdr3_length: 17; cdr3_aa: CSARGQKRGGRTGELFF; cdr3_nt: TGCAGTGCTAGAGGGCAAAAGCGGGGGGGGCGTACCGGGGAGCTGTTTTTT
v_call: TRBV7-2; d_call: .; clone_size: many; j_call: TRBJ2-7; cdr3_length: 14; cdr3_aa: CASSPQGGTYEQYF; cdr3_nt: TGTGCCAGCAGCCCCCAGGGAGGAACGTACGAGCAGTACTTC
v_call: TRBV19; d_call: .; clone_size: few; j_call: TRBJ2-5; cdr3_length: 15; cdr3_aa: CASSRKLARRETQYF; cdr3_nt: TGTGCCAGTAGTAGGAAGCTAGCCCGACGGGAGACCCAGTACTTC
v_call: TRBV5-1; d_call: TRBD1; clone_size: many; j_call: TRBJ1-2; cdr3_length: 14; cdr3_aa: CASSFGTGNYGYTF; cdr3_nt: TGCGCCAGCAGCTTTGGGACAGGGAACTATGGCTACACCTTC
v_call: TRBV19; d_call: TRBD1; clone_size: many; j_call: TRBJ2-7; cdr3_length: 13; cdr3_aa: CASSTLGQGRLYF; cdr3_nt: TGTGCCAGTAGTACCCTAGGACAGGGACGGCTGTACTTC
v_call: TRBV29-1; d_call: .; clone_size: many; j_call: TRBJ2-5; cdr3_length: 11; cdr3_aa: CSVEGGKTQYF; cdr3_nt: TGCAGCGTTGAAGGGGGCAAGACCCAGTACTTC
v_call: TRBV6-6; d_call: .; clone_size: .; j_call: TRBJ2-7; cdr3_length: 15; cdr3_aa: CASTPRGGDSYEQYF; cdr3_nt: TGTGCCAGCACGCCAAGGGGGGGTGACTCCTACGAGCAGTACTTC
v_call: TRBV7-2; d_call: .; clone_size: few; j_call: TRBJ1-5; cdr3_length: 16; cdr3_aa: CASSLGARGRNQPQHF; cdr3_nt: TGTGCCAGCAGCTTGGGGGCCAGGGGACGCAATCAGCCCCAGCATTTT
v_call: TRBV6-5; d_call: .; clone_size: many; j_call: TRBJ1-2; cdr3_length: 14; cdr3_aa: CASSSPGLIYGYTF; cdr3_nt: TGTGCCAGCAGTTCGCCGGGACTGATCTATGGCTACACCTTC
v_call: TRBV6-6; d_call: TRBD1; clone_size: few; j_call: TRBJ1-1; cdr3_length: 16; cdr3_aa: CASSLRGQSMNTEAFF; cdr3_nt: TGTGCCAGCAGTTTAAGGGGACAGAGCATGAACACTGAAGCTTTCTTT